This section outlines one T cell receptor (beta chain) sequence together with its context. Some clones are missing from TCRdb's copy, which holds only in-frame ones; the method was immunoSEQ multiplex PCR. The sample has about 15,000 clones; more than 75% are singletons. The CDR3 has 14 amino acids. CDR1 is SGHDN and CDR2 is FVKESK in the germline V gene. V was cut by 3 bases and J by 7 bases, with 12 bases left in between. These data are taken from a study of technical replicates of blood from a handful of donors. The clonotype comes from a human donor in good health. Sequenced sample: PBMCs. This sequence joins TRBV14 and TRBJ2-2; the D is unclear. The CDR3 region has the DNA TGTGCCAGCAGCCACCCCGAGGTGGGCGGGGAGCTGTTTTTT. It specifies CASSHPEVGGELFF.